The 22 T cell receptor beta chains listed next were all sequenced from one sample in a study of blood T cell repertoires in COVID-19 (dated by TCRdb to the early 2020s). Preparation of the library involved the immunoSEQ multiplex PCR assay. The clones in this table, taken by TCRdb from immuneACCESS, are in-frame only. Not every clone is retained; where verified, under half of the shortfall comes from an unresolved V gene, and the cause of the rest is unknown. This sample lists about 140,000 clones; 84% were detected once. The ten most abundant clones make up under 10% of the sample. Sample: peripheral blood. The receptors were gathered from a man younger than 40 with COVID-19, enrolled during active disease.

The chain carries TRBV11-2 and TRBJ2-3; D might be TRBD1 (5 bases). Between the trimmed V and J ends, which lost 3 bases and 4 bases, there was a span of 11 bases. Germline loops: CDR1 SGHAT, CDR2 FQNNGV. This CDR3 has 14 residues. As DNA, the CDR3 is TGTGCCAGCAGCTTTAGCAGGGTGGCAGATACGCAGTATTTT. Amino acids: CASSFSRVADTQYF. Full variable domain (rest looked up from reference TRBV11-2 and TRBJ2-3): EAGVAQSPRYKIIEKRQSVAFWCNPISGHATLYWYQQILGQGPKLLIQFQNNGVVDDSQLPKDRFSAERLKGVDSTLKIQPAKLEDSAVYLCASSFSRVADTQYFGPGTRLTVL.

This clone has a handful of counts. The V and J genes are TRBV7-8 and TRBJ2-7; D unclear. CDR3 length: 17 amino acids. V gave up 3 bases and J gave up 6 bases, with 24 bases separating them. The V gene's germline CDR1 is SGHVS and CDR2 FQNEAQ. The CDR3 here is CASSFSYHLGEVGEQYF. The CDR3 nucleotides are TGTGCCAGCAGCTTTTCTTACCACCTAGGTGAAGTTGGCGAGCAGTACTTC.

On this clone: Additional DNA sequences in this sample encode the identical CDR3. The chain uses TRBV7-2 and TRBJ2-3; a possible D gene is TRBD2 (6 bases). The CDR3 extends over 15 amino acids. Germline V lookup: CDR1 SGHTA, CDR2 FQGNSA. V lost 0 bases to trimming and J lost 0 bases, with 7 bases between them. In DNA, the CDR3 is TGTGCCAGCAGCTTAGCGAGCGGGAGCACAGATACGCAGTATTTT. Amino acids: CASSLASGSTDTQYF.

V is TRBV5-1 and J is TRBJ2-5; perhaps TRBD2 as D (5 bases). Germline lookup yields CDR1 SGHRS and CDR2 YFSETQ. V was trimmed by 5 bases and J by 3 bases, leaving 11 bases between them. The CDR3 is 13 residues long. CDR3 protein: CASSMAGEETQYF. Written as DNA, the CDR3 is TGCGCCAGCAGTATGGCGGGTGAAGAGACCCAGTACTTC.

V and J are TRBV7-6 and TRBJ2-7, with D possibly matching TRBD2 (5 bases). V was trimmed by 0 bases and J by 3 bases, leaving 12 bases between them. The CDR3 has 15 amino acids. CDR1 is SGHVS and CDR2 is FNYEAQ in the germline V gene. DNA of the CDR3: TGTGCCAGCAGCTTAGCGGAGGACCGGTACTACGAGCAGTACTTC. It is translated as CASSLAEDRYYEQYF.

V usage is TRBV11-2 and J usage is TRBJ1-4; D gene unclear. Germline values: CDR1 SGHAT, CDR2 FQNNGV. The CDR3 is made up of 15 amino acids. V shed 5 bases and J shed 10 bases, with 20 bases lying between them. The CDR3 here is CASSRREGGGGKLFF. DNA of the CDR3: TGTGCCAGCAGCCGCCGGGAAGGCGGAGGTGGAAAACTGTTTTTT.

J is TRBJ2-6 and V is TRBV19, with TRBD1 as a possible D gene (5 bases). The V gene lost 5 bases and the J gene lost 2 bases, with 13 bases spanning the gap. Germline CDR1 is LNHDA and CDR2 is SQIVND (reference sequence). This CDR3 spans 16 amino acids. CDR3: CASSPPDNAGANVLTF. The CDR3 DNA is TGTGCCAGTAGTCCCCCGGACAATGCTGGGGCCAACGTCCTGACTTTC.

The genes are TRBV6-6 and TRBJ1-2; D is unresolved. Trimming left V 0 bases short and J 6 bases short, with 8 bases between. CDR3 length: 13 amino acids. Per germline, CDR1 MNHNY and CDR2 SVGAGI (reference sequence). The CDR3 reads CASSYSRLDGYTF. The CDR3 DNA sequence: TGTGCCAGCAGTTACTCCAGGTTGGATGGCTACACCTTC.

The CDR3 coding sequence is TGTGCCAGCAGCCAAGGTCCAGGGGTGGCCTACGAGCAGTACTTC. It is translated as CASSQGPGVAYEQYF. The chain carries TRBV3-1 (or the pseudogene TRBV3-2) and TRBJ2-7; D is perhaps TRBD1 (6 bases). The CDR3 extends over 15 amino acids. The ends were cut back, 1 base at V and 2 bases at J, with 12 bases in the middle. Germline V gene sequence: CDR1 LGHDT, CDR2 YNNKEL (reference sequence).

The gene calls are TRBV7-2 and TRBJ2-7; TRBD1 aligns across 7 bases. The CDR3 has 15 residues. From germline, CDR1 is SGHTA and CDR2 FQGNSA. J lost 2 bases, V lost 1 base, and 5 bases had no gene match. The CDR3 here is CASSLGRQGPYEQYF. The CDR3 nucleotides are TGTGCCAGCAGCTTAGGCCGACAGGGCCCCTACGAGCAGTACTTC.

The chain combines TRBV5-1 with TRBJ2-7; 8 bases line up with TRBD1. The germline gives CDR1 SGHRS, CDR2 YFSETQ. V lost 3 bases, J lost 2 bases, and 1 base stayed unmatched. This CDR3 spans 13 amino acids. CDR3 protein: CASSWGQAYEQYF. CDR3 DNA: TGCGCCAGCAGCTGGGGACAGGCCTACGAGCAGTACTTC.

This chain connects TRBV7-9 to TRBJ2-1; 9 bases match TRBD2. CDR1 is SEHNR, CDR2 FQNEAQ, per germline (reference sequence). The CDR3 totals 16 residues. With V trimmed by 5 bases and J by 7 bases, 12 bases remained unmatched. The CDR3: CASSALGASGKNEQFF. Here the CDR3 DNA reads TGTGCCAGCAGCGCTCTCGGGGCTAGCGGGAAAAATGAGCAGTTCTTC.

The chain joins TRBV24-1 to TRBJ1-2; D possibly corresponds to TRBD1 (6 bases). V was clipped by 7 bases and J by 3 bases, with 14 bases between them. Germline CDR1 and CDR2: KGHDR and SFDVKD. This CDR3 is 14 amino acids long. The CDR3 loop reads CATSQGGYDYGYTF. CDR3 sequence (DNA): TGTGCCACCAGCCAAGGGGGATACGACTATGGCTACACCTTC.

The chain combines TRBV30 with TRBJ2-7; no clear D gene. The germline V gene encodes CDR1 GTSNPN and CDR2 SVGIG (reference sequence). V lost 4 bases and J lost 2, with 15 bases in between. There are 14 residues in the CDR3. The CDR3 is CAWKINGGAYEQYF. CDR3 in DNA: TGTGCCTGGAAAATAAACGGCGGAGCCTACGAGCAGTACTTC. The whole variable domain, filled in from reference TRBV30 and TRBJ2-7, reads SQTIHQWPATLVQPVGSPLSLECTVEGTSNPNLYWYRQAAGRGLQLLFYSVGIGQISSEVPQNLSASRPQDRQFILSSKKLLLSDSGFYLCAWKINGGAYEQYFGPGTRLTVT.

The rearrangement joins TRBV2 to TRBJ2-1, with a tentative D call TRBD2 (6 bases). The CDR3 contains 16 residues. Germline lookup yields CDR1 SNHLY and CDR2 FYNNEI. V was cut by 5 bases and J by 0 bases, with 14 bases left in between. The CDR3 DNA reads TGTGCCAGCAGTCCCTCTAGCGTCAGCTCCTACAATGAGCAGTTCTTC. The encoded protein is CASSPSSVSSYNEQFF.

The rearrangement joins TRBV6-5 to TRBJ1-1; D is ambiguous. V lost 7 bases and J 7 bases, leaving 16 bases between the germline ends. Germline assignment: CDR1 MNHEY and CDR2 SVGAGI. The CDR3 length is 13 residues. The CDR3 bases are TGTGCCAGCATCCCGGGAGGGTTTGGTGAAGCTTTCTTT. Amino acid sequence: CASIPGGFGEAFF.

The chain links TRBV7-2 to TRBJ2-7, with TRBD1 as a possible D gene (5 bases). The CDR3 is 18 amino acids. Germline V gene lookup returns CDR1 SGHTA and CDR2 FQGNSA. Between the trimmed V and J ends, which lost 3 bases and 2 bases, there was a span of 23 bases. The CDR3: CASSFTMRLLPGPYEQYF. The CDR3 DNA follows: TGTGCCAGCAGCTTTACCATGAGACTCCTCCCAGGGCCCTACGAGCAGTACTTC.

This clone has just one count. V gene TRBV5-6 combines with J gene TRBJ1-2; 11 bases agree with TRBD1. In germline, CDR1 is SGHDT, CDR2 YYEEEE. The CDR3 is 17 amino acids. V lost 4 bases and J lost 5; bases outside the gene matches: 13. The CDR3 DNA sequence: TGTGCCAGCAGCCAGAAACTAACCGGGACAGGGGGTTATGGCTACACCTTC. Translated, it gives CASSQKLTGTGGYGYTF.

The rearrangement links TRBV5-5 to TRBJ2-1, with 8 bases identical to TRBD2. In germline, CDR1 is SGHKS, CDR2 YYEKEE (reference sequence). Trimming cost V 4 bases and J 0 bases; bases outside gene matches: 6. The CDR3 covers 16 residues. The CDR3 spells CASSGETSASYNEQFF. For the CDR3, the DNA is TGTGCCAGCAGCGGGGAGACTAGCGCCTCCTACAATGAGCAGTTCTTC.

The CDR3 spells CAWSQGWTQPQHF. The CDR3 nucleotides are TGTGCCTGGAGCCAGGGCTGGACTCAGCCCCAGCATTTT. The V gene is TRBV30, the J gene TRBJ1-5; maybe TRBD1 (5 bases). V was shortened by 3 bases and J by 6 bases, with 12 bases between the two germline ends. CDR3 length equals 13 residues. CDR1 GTSNPN and CDR2 SVGIG come from the germline V gene (reference sequence).

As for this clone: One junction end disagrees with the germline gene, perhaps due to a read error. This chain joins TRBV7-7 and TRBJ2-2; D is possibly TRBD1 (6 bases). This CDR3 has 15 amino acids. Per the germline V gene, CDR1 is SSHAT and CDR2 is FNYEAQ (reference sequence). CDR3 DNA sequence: TGTGCTAGCAGCCCAGGGGTTGGGAACACCGGGGAGCTGTTTTTT. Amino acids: CASSPGVGNTGELFF.

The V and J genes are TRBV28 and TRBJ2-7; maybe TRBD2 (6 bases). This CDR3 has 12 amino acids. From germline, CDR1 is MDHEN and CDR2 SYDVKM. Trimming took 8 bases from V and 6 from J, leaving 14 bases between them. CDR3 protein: CASGLRRGEQYF. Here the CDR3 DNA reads TGTGCCAGCGGCTTGCGGAGGGGCGAGCAGTACTTC.